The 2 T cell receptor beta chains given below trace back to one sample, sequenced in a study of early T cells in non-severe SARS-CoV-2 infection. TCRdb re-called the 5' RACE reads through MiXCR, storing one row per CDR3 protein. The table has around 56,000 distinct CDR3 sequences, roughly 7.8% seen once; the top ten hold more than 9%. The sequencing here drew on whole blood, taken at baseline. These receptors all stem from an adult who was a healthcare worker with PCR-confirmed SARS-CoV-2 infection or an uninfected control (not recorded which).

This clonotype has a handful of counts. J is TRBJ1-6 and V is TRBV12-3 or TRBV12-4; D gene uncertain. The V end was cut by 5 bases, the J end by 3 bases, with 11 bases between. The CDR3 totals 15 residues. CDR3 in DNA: TGTGCCAGCAGTGACCCCTCGGACTATAATTCACCCCTCCACTTT. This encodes CASSDPSDYNSPLHF.

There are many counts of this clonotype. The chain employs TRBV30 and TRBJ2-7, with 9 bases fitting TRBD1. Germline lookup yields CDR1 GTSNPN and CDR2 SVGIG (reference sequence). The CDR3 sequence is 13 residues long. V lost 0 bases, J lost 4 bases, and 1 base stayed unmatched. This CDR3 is CAWSVDRGYEQYF. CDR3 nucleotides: TGTGCCTGGAGTGTAGACAGGGGGTACGAGCAGTACTTC.